Each of the 16 T cell receptor beta chains below was sequenced from the same sample in a study of blood T cells in healthy people across ages. For the second PCR, which ran for about 6 to 11 cycles, a sample-barcoded 5' primer and a J-beta primer mix were used. TCRdb reprocessed the 5' RACE reads via MiXCR and lists one record per CDR3 protein. The sample records about 1.8 million distinct CDR3 sequences, around 48% being singletons. Source material: blood. The receptors come from a middle-aged woman in good health.

Concerning this clonotype itself: A read error may account for a junction end that differs from germline. The rearrangement joins TRBV11-2 to TRBJ2-5, with D tentatively TRBD2 (5 bases). This CDR3 contains 14 residues. Germline V lookup: CDR1 SGHAT, CDR2 FQNNGV. DNA of the CDR3: TGTGTCAGCAGCTTACGGCTAGCAGGAGAGACCCAGTACTTC. This gives the protein CVSSLRLAGETQYF.

The chain has TRBV6-5 and TRBJ1-4, with a possible D match to TRBD1 (6 bases). This CDR3 is 16 amino acids long. Germline V CDR1 and CDR2: MNHEY, SVGAGI. V gave up 2 bases and J gave up 0 bases, with 10 bases separating them. CDR3 sequence reads: CASSYEYRATNEKLFF. The CDR3 coding sequence is TGTGCCAGCAGTTACGAGTACAGGGCAACTAATGAAAAACTGTTTTTT.

This rearrangement joins TRBV7-9 to TRBJ1-4; a possible D gene is TRBD1 (5 bases). In germline, CDR1 is SEHNR, CDR2 FQNEAQ (reference sequence). The CDR3 covers 11 residues. Trimming cost V 10 bases and J 5 bases, with 8 bases left between them. CDR3 sequence reads: CATTENEKLFF. The CDR3 DNA reads as TGTGCCACGACAGAAAATGAAAAACTGTTTTTT. The variable domain in full, completed from reference TRBV7-9 and TRBJ1-4, reads DTGVSQNPRHKITKRGQNVTFRCDPISEHNRLYWYRQTLGQGPEFLTYFQNEAQLEKSRLLSDRFSAERPKGSFSTLEIQRTEQGDSAMYLCATTENEKLFFGSGTQLSVL.

The genes are TRBV5-1 and TRBJ1-2; D not resolved. Trimming pared 0 bases from V and 4 bases from J, leaving 7 bases between. Per germline, CDR1 SGHRS and CDR2 YFSETQ. The CDR3 covers 13 residues. DNA of the CDR3: TGCGCCAGCAGCTTGGGCAGTCCCTATGGCTACACCTTC. It yields the protein CASSLGSPYGYTF.

This clonotype was counted between two and nine times. The chain carries TRBV27 and TRBJ2-5, with a tentative D call TRBD1 (5 bases). TRBJ2-7 matches the DNA end more closely, so the J call is doubtful. The CDR3 sequence is 14 residues long. Germline-derived CDR1 and CDR2 are MNHEY and SMNVEV (reference sequence). Here the CDR3 reads CASSLAQAIYEQYF. CDR3 in DNA: TGTGCCAGCAGTTTGGCACAGGCTATCTACGAGCAGTACTTC.

This chain links TRBV11-2 with TRBJ2-2; 7 positions agree with TRBD1. Germline V lookup: CDR1 SGHAT, CDR2 FQNNGV. This CDR3 region has 15 residues. V was pared by 5 bases and J by 3 bases, with 6 bases of the junction left unmatched. DNA of the CDR3: TGTGCCAGCAGCAAACAGGGGTCTCACACCGGGGAGCTGTTTTTT. It specifies CASSKQGSHTGELFF.

This clonotype was seen only a few times. The chain has TRBV4-2 and TRBJ1-5; TRBD1 might be the D (6 bases). The CDR3 covers 16 residues. Deletions cut 4 bases from V and 2 bases from J, with 15 bases between. Germline assignment: CDR1 LGHNA and CDR2 YNFKEQ. The CDR3 spells CASSLEQGIGNQPQHF. The CDR3 region has the DNA TGTGCCAGCAGCCTCGAACAGGGAATTGGCAATCAGCCCCAGCATTTT.

This clonotype was seen only once. V and J are TRBV3-1 and TRBJ1-5; D is unresolved. Trimming removed 1 base at V and 8 bases at J, with 12 bases between. The CDR3 loop spans 14 amino acids. Germline CDR1 is LGHDT and CDR2 is YNNKEL (reference sequence). The CDR3 loop is CASSQGRGRKPQHF. The CDR3 DNA reads TGTGCCAGCAGCCAAGGACGAGGGAGGAAGCCCCAGCATTTT.

V is TRBV5-6 and J is TRBJ2-4; D possibly corresponds to TRBD1 (5 bases). Germline V gene sequence: CDR1 SGHDT, CDR2 YYEEEE. V lost 1 base and J 9 bases, leaving 14 bases between the germline ends. This CDR3 is 14 amino acids long. The CDR3 sequence: CASSLRQGIIIQYF. Written as DNA, the CDR3 is TGTGCCAGCAGCTTGCGCCAGGGTATTATCATTCAGTACTTC.

The chain couples TRBV29-1 to TRBJ2-5, with D unclear. The germline CDR1 and CDR2 sequences are SQVTM and ANQGSEA. V lost 4 bases and J lost 3, with 9 bases in between. CDR3 length: 12 residues. CDR3 DNA sequence: TGCAGCGTTGCCTTAATTGAAGAGACCCAGTACTTC. It translates to CSVALIEETQYF. The variable domain in full, completed from reference TRBV29-1 and TRBJ2-5, reads SAVISQKPSRDICQRGTSLTIQCQVDSQVTMMFWYRQQPGQSLTLIATANQGSEATYESGFVIDKFPISRPNLTFSTLTVSNMSPEDSSIYLCSVALIEETQYFGPGTRLLVL.

CDR3 region: CASSPIVTGLRETQYF. The CDR3 coding sequence is TGTGCCAGCTCACCGATCGTGACAGGGCTCAGAGAGACCCAGTACTTC. This sequence joins TRBV18 and TRBJ2-7, with TRBD1 matching 7 bases. The J call may be in error: the DNA end matches TRBJ2-5 better. The CDR3 spans 16 residues. From germline, CDR1 is KGHSH and CDR2 LQKENI.

In regard to this clonotype: A read error is possible here, since a much larger clone lies one base away. The chain links TRBV7-2 to TRBJ2-4, with 8 bases fitting TRBD1. Germline V CDR1 and CDR2: SGHTA, FQGNSA. Unmatched junction bases numbered 10, after V lost 6 bases and J lost 9 bases. The CDR3 has 14 residues. This CDR3 reads CASSLGQGTSIQYF. The CDR3 region has the DNA TGTGCCAGCAGTCTAGGACAGGGAACGAGCATTCAGTACTTC.

Only a few counts were recorded for this clonotype. V usage is TRBV7-3 and J usage is TRBJ2-5, with D possibly being TRBD2 (5 bases). Trimming pared 5 bases from V and 11 bases from J, leaving 21 bases between. CDR3 length: 14 amino acids. Germline V lookup: CDR1 SGHTA, CDR2 FQGTGA. The CDR3 bases are TGTGCCAGCAGCCCCGGTCGGACTGTCAAGGAGCAGTACTTC. Translation gives CASSPGRTVKEQYF.

This clonotype was seen a few times. The V and J genes are TRBV12-3 or TRBV12-4 and TRBJ2-7; TRBD1 aligns across 7 bases. The CDR3 consists of 14 residues. V was clipped by 5 bases and J by 5 bases; unmatched bases: 9. The CDR3 protein is CASSQRTGDHEQYF. The DNA for the CDR3 is TGTGCCAGCAGTCAGCGGACAGGCGACCACGAGCAGTACTTC.

The V call is TRBV7-6, the J call TRBJ2-5; 8 bases map to TRBD2. After removal of 7 bases from V and 0 bases from J, the junction contained 22 bases not matched to a gene. Germline V gene data show CDR1 as SGHVS and CDR2 as FNYEAQ. The CDR3 is 20 residues long. CDR3 sequence reads: CASKSEFAGGSWAYQETQYF. CDR3 coding DNA: TGTGCCAGCAAATCGGAATTTGCGGGGGGTTCGTGGGCGTACCAAGAGACCCAGTACTTC.

The table lists this clonotype with a few counts. The chain combines TRBV29-1 with TRBJ2-3; D tentatively reads TRBD1 or TRBD2 (5 bases each). This CDR3 region has 14 residues. V was trimmed by 0 bases and J by 0 bases, leaving 7 bases between them. Germline values: CDR1 SQVTM, CDR2 ANQGSEA. CDR3 sequence reads: CSVEEWDSTDTQYF. CDR3 nucleotide sequence: TGCAGCGTTGAAGAATGGGACAGCACAGATACGCAGTATTTT.